This T cell receptor (beta chain) is drawn from a study of T cells in localized non-small cell lung cancer. Study results and limitations: Among the tissues sampled, uninvolved adjacent lung had the highest T cell clonality, above tumor. In adjacent lung, a median roughly 60 of the top 100 tumor clones were found.

This clone was detected only a few times. The antigen is undetermined. V shed 0 bases and J shed 0 bases, with 12 bases lying between them. CDR3 size: 16 residues. Germline CDR1 SGHTS, CDR2 YDEGEE. Method: immunoSEQ multiplex PCR; TCRdb's copy keeps in-frame clones and lacks some. The sample yields approximately 70,000 clones, about nine tenths seen once. The sequence was collected from a male donor at least 60 years old with stage III squamous cell lung carcinoma. Specimen: peripheral blood, collected before any cancer treatment. The chain uses TRBV5-8 and TRBJ1-2, with unresolved D. The CDR3 sequence is CASSLVGLRPNYGYTF. The CDR3 DNA follows: TGTGCCAGCAGCTTGGTTGGGCTCCGACCTAACTATGGCTACACCTTC.